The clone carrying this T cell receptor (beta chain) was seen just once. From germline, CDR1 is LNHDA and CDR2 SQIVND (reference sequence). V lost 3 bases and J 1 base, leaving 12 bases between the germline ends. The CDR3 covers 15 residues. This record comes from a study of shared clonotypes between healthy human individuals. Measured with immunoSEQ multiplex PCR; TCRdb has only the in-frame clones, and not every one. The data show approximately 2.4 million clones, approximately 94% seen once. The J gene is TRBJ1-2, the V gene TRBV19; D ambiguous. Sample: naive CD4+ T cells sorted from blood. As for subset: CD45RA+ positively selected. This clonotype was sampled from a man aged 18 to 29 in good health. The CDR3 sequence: CASSITDKRNYGYTF. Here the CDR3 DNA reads TGTGCCAGTAGTATCACAGACAAACGTAACTATGGCTACACCTTC.